This TCR beta chain was sequenced in a study of identical twins (dated by TCRdb to the mid-2010s). At the level of the whole study: TCR alpha and beta repertoires from monozygotic twins, unrelated adults of various ages and cord blood were deep-sequenced to test whether fetal clonotypes persist. To rule out contamination, the twin experiments were replicated at different times with different library preparation protocols.

Overall results and qualifications from the work: In beta out-of-frame sequences, excess twin sharing was weaker, because having fewer shared sequences lowered the signal-to-noise ratio. In monozygotic twins, out-of-frame TCR alpha sharing was systematically underestimated by recombination models, although the models agreed with sharing between unrelated individuals. Zero-insertion analyses could be partly confounded by invariant T cells such as MAIT and iNKT, though diverse VJ usage argued against such confounding for most clonotypes. Abundant cord blood beta clonotypes carried fewer insertions; young adult naive repertoires showed a weaker similar trend, while memory repertoires showed none. Out-of-frame TCR alpha sequences shared between twins showed an excess of low generation-probability sequences compared with coincidental sharing between unrelated individuals. Conclusions relied on cross-sectional statistical analysis, since the same donors could not be followed over many years.

Regarding this clonotype: What this receptor recognizes is not known. No qualities accompany the bases; no much larger clone lies one base away.

The trim is 6 bases for V and 3 bases for J, with a gap of 17 bases between the germline ends. In the germline V gene, CDR1 corresponds to SGHAT and CDR2 to FQNNGV. Taken from cysteine to phenylalanine, the CDR3 has 15 residues. Only the CDR3 portion is preserved as DNA: 45 bases, with reading frame beginning at the first base. The library was generated by 5' RACE. The sample was run on an Illumina HiSeq 2000. Template switching added a universal primer binding site, and the final cDNA carried a unique molecular identifier that allowed TCR cDNA molecules to be counted accurately. Specific primers in the conserved constant-segment region were used to synthesize first-strand cDNA for TCR alpha and beta chains. To control for contamination, every cDNA library carried two barcodes: a SMART-Mk sample barcode plus Illumina barcodes. TruSeq adapter sequences and Illumina sample barcodes were added in two successive PCR steps. The TCR alpha and beta cDNA libraries were sequenced on the Illumina HiSeq platform using custom primers. The study's own analysis went as follows. Raw reads were processed with MiGEC to extract unique molecular identifiers, and MiXCR was used to determine CDR3 positions. Recombination models were inferred per individual with the repgenHMM and IGoR tools using an EM algorithm. The analysis of shared clonotypes was done with the tcR package in R, with sharing normalized by the product of cloneset sizes. To study raw recombination without the effects of thymic and clonal selection, out-of-frame nonproductive sequences were analyzed. TCRdb trimmed the raw reads at Q25, called clones with MiXCR and kept productive beta chains. Entries are consolidated by CDR3 protein sequence, retaining the most common genes and DNA. What appears here as the V and J calls and clone size reflects TCRdb's work, not the paper's. This sample holds some 1,600,000 distinct CDR3 sequences; under 35% were observed only once. About 0.27% of the sample goes to the ten largest clones.

Only healthy Caucasian donors were included. This clonotype was sampled from a newborn girl in good health. The sequence joins TRBV11-2 to TRBJ1-1, with the identity of the D gene unclear. Sequenced material: cord blood. Here is the DNA: TGTGCCAGCAGAAACTCTGGGGTGTGGTACACTGAAGCTTTCTTT. This yields the protein CASRNSGVWYTEAFF.